This T cell receptor (beta chain) appears in the sequencing data of a study of blood T cell repertoires in COVID-19. In the study overall: Acute-phase and convalescent COVID-19 samples originated in the United States, Italy and Spain. PBMCs, B-cell-depleted T cells, or T cells were the source of the cDNA or gDNA that made up the material.

Per the study methods: Reference gene primer amplification gave nucleated cell count estimates. This table comes from immunoSEQ multiplex PCR, and its TCRdb copy is limited to in-frame clones, with some not included. V, J and clone size were drawn from that table, and D and trimming were deduced from the DNA. The sample includes around 37,000 clones, roughly 70% of them seen just once. Patients of the Seattle cohort, enrolled during active infection, were followed longitudinally. The receptor was derived from a man aged 65 to 79 with COVID-19, enrolled during active disease. Specimen: peripheral blood.

The CDR3 DNA sequence: TGTGCCAGTAGTATCCTTTTAGCGGGAGGGAACACCGGGGAGCTGTTTTTT. Its translation: CASSILLAGGNTGELFF. The gene calls are TRBV19 and TRBJ2-2; 10 nucleotides line up with TRBD2. The CDR3 is 17 residues long. V gave up 3 bases and J gave up 1 base; unmatched junction bases: 5. Germline V gives CDR1 LNHDA, CDR2 SQIVND (reference sequence).